The sequence of this T cell receptor beta chain was determined in a study of blood T cell repertoires in COVID-19. About the study: The United States, Italy and Spain supplied acute and convalescent COVID-19 samples. PBMCs, B-cell-depleted T cells, or T cells provided the cDNA or gDNA that made up the material.

Some clones are missing from TCRdb's copy, which holds only in-frame ones; the method was immunoSEQ multiplex PCR. The sample shows 300,000 to 400,000 clones, more than 75% of them seen only once. The CDR3 loop spans 14 amino acids. V lost 5 bases, J lost 2 bases, and 2 bases stayed unmatched. The germline V gene has CDR1 MNHEY and CDR2 SVGAGI. The sample holds a few counts of this clone. This clonotype was obtained from a man aged 50-60 years with active or convalescent COVID-19. J is TRBJ2-7 and V is TRBV6-5; TRBD2 aligns across 11 bases. The source material was peripheral blood. CDR3 sequence (DNA): TGTGCCAGCAGTCTAGCGGGGGGAACCTACGAGCAGTACTTC. Residues: CASSLAGGTYEQYF.